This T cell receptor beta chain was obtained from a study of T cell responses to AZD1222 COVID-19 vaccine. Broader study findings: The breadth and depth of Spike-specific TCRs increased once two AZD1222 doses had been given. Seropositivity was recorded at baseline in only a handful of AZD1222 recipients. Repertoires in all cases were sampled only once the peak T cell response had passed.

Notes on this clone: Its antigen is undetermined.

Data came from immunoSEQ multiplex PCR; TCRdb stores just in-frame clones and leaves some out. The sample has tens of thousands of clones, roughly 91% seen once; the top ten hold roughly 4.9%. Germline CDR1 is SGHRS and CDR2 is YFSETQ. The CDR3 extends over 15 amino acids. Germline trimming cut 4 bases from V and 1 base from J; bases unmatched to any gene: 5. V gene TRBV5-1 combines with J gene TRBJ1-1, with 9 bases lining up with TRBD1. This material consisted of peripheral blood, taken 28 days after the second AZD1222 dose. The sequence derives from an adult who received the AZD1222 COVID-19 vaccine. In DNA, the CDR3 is TGCGCCAGCAGCCAAAAGGACAGGGGGAACACTGAAGCTTTCTTT. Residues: CASSQKDRGNTEAFF.